This T cell receptor beta chain came from a study of CD8 T cells in ankylosing spondylitis. Study conclusions and caveats: Blood of patients with ankylosing spondylitis appeared to be characterized by a TCR beta motif of roughly eight highly homologous variants.

As the method for making TCR beta libraries, quantitative 5'-RACE with molecular barcodes was used. TCRdb used MiXCR to reprocess the 5' RACE reads, holding one entry per CDR3 protein. The sample contains about 750,000 distinct CDR3 sequences, roughly 19% of which appear only once. This clonotype was seen only a few times. Its antigen remains unknown. Germline-derived CDR1 and CDR2 are SGHRS and YFSETQ. Losses at the gene ends were 3 bases for V and 0 bases for J; bases not matched to a gene: 5. The CDR3 contains 16 residues. This chain links TRBV5-1 with TRBJ2-3, with 9 bases fitting TRBD1. The receptor was derived from a male donor with ankylosing spondylitis. Sequencing was carried out using blood, either unsorted or a sorted T cell fraction (not recorded which). CDR3 sequence: CASSWGQGVSTDTQYF. The CDR3 nucleotides are TGCGCCAGCAGCTGGGGACAGGGCGTAAGCACAGATACGCAGTATTTT.